The 2 T cell receptor beta chains given below trace back to one sample, sequenced in a study of blood T cell repertoires in COVID-19. Using immunoSEQ multiplex PCR, the repertoire was profiled, and TCRdb retains in-frame clones only, with some absent. Of under 250,000 clones in the sample, more than 75% were seen once. Sequenced input: peripheral blood. The receptors originated from a woman of 80 years or more with COVID-19, enrolled during active disease.

The V gene is TRBV7-3, the J gene TRBJ2-3, with 9 bases identical to TRBD2. The CDR3 sequence is 17 residues long. V lost 5 bases, J lost 0 bases, and 9 bases stayed unmatched. Germline CDR1 SGHTA, CDR2 FQGTGA. CDR3 DNA sequence: TGTGCCAGCAGCCCCCTGTCAACTAGCGGGAGCACAGATACGCAGTATTTT. It translates to CASSPLSTSGSTDTQYF.

J is TRBJ1-1 and V is TRBV5-4; D is uncertain. Looked up from germline, CDR1 is SGHNT and CDR2 is YYREEE (reference sequence). The V and J ends lost 0 bases and 11 bases respectively, with 11 bases between them. CDR3 length: 12 amino acids. The CDR3, as DNA: TGTGCCAGCAGCTTGGCTCTCGGCGGGGCTTTCTTT. Protein product: CASSLALGGAFF.